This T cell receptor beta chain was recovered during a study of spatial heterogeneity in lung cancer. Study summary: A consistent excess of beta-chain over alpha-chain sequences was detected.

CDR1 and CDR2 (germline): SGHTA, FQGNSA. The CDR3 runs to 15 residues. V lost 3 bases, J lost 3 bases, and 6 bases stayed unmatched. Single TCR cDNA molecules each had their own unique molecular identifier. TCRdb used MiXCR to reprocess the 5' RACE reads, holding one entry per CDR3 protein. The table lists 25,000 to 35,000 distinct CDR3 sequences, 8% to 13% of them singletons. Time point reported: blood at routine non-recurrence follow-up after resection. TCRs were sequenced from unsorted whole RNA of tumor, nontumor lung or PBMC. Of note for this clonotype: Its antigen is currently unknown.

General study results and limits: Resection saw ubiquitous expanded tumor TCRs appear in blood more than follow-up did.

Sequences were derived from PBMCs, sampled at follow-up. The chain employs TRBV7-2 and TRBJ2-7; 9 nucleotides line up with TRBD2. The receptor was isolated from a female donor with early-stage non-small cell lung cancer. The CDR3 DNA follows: TGTGCCAGCAGCTTGGAGCGGGGGGAGAACTACGAGCAGTACTTC. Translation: CASSLERGENYEQYF. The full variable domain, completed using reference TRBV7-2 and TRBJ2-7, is GAGVSQSPSNKVTEKGKDVELRCDPISGHTALYWYRQSLGQGLEFLIYFQGNSAPDKSGLPSDRFSAERTGGSVSTLTIQRTQQEDSAVYLCASSLERGENYEQYFGPGTRLTVT.